This T cell receptor (beta chain) stems from a study of tumor-infiltrating lymphocytes in primary liver carcinoma. Study-level points and caveats: Pairs comparing tumor with adjacent tissue or blood overlapped less than pairs drawn from tumor regions.

Co-extraction yielded RNA and DNA from roughly 21-30 mg of unsorted bulk tissue. Through surgical resection, the patients' primary liver carcinoma was treated. Viable tumor cell content exceeded 85% in every tumor sample. Germline loops: CDR1 SQVTM, CDR2 ANQGSEA. The CDR3 is made up of 15 amino acids. Trimming removed 8 bases from V and 6 bases from J; junction bases left unmatched: 14. The researchers produced TCR beta cDNA from approximately 0.45 ug total RNA with a constant-region primer. Nested multiplex PCR, run for three rounds with slightly modified ARM-PCR, yielded TCR beta libraries. A C-beta reverse primer was combined with TRBV1-TRBV30 forward primers in the first two PCR rounds, and each round had about 10 cycles. Via MiXCR, TCRdb re-called the multiplex PCR reads, giving one row per CDR3 protein. The repertoire holds tens of thousands of distinct CDR3 sequences, with 71% as singletons.

Of note for this clonotype: Its target is not known.

The sequenced sample consisted of liver tumor tissue from sampling region 5. The sample's subset: tumor region T5, tumor centre. This clonotype was obtained from a man aged 40-49 years with primary liver carcinoma and hepatitis B virus infection. The chain has TRBV29-1 and TRBJ2-1; TRBD1 matches 9 bases. The CDR3 region is CSTPGDRDRCNEQFF. Written as DNA, the CDR3 is TGCAGCACACCTGGGGACAGGGATAGATGCAATGAGCAGTTCTTC.